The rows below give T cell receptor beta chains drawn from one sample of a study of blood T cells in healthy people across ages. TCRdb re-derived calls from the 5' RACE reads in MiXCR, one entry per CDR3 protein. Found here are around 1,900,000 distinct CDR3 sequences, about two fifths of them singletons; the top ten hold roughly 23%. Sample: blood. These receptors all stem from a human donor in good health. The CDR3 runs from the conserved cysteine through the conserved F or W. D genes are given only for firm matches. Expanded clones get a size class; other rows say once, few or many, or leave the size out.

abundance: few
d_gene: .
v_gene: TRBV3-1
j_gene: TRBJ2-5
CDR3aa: CASSPMQGTQYF
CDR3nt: TGTGCCAGCAGCCCCATGCAGGGGACCCAGTACTTC

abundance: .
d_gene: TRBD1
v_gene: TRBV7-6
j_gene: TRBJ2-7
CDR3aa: CASSPRQGVSGEQYF
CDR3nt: TGTGCCAGCAGCCCGCGACAGGGGGTCTCGGGGGAGCAGTACTTC

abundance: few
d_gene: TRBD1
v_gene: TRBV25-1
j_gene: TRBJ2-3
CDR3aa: CASSEFSSDRVDTQYF
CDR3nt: TGTGCCAGCAGTGAATTTTCTTCGGACAGGGTAGATACGCAGTATTTT

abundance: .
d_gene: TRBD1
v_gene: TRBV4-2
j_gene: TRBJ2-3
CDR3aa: CASSEPGQGFYTQYF
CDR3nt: TGTGCCAGCAGCGAACCGGGACAGGGGTTTTATACGCAGTATTTT

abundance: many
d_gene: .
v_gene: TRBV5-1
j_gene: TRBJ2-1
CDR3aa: CASSRGRRSYNEQFF
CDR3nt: TGCGCCAGCAGCAGGGGCAGGAGATCCTACAATGAGCAGTTCTTC

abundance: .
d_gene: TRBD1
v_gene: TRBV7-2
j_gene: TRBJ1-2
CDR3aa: CASSLGTADRNYGYTF
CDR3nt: TGTGCCAGCAGCCTAGGGACAGCGGATAGAAACTATGGCTACACCTTC

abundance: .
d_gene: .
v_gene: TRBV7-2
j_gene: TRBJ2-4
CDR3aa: CASSLVETLKNIQYF
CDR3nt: TGTGCCAGCAGCTTAGTCGAGACACTCAAAAACATTCAGTACTTC

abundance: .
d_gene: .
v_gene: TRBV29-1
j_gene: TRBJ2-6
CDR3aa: CGVTSSGANVLTF
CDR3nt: TGCGGCGTTACCAGCTCTGGGGCCAACGTCCTGACTTTC

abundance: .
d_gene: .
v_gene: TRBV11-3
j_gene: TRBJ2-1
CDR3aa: CASSLGVEEQFF
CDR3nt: TGTGCCAGCAGCTTAGGGGTAGAGGAGCAGTTCTTC

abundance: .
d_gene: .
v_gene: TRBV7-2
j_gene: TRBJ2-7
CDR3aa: CASSPSTGEQYF
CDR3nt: TGTGCCAGCAGCCCCTCTACGGGCGAGCAGTACTTC

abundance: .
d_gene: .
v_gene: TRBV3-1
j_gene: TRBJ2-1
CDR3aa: CASRAREGGPYNEQFF
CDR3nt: TGTGCCAGCAGAGCACGAGAAGGCGGGCCTTACAATGAGCAGTTCTTC

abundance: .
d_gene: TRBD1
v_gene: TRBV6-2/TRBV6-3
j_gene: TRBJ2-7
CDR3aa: CASIPGGSYEQYF
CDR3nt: TGTGCCAGCATCCCAGGGGGCTCCTACGAGCAGTACTTC

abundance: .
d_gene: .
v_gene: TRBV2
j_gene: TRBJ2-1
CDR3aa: CASNERQEQEQFF
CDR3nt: TGTGCCAGCAATGAAAGACAGGAACAGGAGCAGTTCTTC

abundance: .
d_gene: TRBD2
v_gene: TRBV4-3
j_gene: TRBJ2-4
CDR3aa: CASSQGLAGPYRDIQYF
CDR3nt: TGCGCCAGCAGCCAAGGGTTAGCGGGTCCTTATCGGGACATTCAGTACTTC

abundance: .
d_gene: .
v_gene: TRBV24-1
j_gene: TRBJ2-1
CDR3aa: CATSAAYNEQFF
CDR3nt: TGTGCCACCAGTGCAGCTTACAATGAGCAGTTCTTC

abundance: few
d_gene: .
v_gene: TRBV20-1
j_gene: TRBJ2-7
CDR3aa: CSAPGDVSYEQYF
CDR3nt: TGCAGTGCCCCGGGGGACGTCTCCTACGAGCAGTACTTC

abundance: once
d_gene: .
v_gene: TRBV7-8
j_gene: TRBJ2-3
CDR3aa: CASSFLLLPTDTQYF
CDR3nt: TGTGCCAGCAGCTTCCTCTTACTCCCCACAGATACGCAGTATTTT

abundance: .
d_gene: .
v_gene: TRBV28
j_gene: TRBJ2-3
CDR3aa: CASSSPIEGGPGTDTRYF
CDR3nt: TGTGCCAGCAGTTCCCCCATTGAAGGCGGTCCGGGCACAGATACGCGGTATTTT

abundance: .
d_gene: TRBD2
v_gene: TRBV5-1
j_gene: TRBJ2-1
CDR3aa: CASSPGTSGGQQFF
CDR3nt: TGCGCCAGCAGCCCCGGGACTAGCGGGGGGCAGCAGTTCTTC

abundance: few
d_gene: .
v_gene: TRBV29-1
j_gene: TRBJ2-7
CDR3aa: CSTCQGPGEQYF
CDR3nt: TGCAGCACCTGTCAGGGTCCGGGCGAGCAGTACTTC

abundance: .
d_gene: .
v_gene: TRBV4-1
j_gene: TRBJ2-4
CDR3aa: CASSTNPRDRTGTKNIQYF
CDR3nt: TGCGCCAGCAGCACGAACCCCCGGGACCGAACAGGGACCAAAAACATTCAGTACTTC

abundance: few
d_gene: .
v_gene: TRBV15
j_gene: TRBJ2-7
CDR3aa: CATSRDPPPEGGVYEQYF
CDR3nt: TGTGCCACCAGCAGAGATCCTCCGCCCGAGGGGGGAGTTTACGAGCAGTACTTC

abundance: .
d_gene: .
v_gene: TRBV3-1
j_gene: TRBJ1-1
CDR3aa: CASSQESSTLPRRILNTEAFF
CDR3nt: TGTGCCAGCAGCCAAGAAAGCTCGACACTCCCCAGGAGAATCCTGAACACTGAAGCTTTCTTT

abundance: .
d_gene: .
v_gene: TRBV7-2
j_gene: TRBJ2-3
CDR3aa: CASSPTRYTDTQYF
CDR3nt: TGTGCCAGCAGCCCGACGAGATACACAGATACGCAGTATTTT

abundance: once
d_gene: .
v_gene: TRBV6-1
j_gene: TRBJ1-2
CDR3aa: CTSRETTAPSGYTF
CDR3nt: TGTACCAGCAGAGAAACGACAGCTCCTTCGGGCTACACCTTC

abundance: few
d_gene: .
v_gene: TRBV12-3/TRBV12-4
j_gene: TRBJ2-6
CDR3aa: CASSGGIGGANVLTF
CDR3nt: TGTGCCAGCAGTGGGGGGATTGGAGGGGCCAACGTCCTGACTTTC

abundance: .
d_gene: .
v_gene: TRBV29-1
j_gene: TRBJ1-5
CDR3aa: CSVADRPNQPQHF
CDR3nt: TGCAGCGTTGCGGACAGACCGAATCAGCCCCAGCATTTT

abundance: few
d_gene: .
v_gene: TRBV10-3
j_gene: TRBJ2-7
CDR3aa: CAIKPGQLDYEQYF
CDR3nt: TGTGCCATCAAGCCGGGGCAGCTAGACTACGAGCAGTACTTC

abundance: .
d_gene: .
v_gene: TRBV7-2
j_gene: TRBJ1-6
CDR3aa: CASSLRMIQGSPLHF
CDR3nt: TGTGCCAGCAGCTTACGAATGATCCAGGGGTCACCCCTCCACTTT

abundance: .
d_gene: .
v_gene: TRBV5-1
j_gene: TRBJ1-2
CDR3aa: CASSLEVRGAGGYTF
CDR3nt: TGCGCCAGCAGCTTGGAGGTCAGGGGCGCCGGTGGCTACACCTTC

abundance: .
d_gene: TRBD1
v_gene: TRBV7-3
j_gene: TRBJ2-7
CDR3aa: CASSPSGTGGSYEQYF
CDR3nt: TGTGCCAGCAGCCCATCCGGGACAGGGGGATCCTACGAGCAGTACTTC

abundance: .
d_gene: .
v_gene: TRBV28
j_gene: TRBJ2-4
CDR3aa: CASQQIAKNIQYF
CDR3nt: TGTGCCTCCCAACAAATAGCCAAAAACATTCAGTACTTC

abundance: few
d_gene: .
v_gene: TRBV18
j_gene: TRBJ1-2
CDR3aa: CASSSSSSANYGYTF
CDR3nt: TGTGCCAGCTCATCCAGTTCATCCGCTAACTATGGCTACACCTTC

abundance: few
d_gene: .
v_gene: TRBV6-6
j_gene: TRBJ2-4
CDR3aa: CATSPPSALNIQYF
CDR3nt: TGTGCCACCTCCCCCCCCAGCGCCCTAAACATTCAGTACTTC

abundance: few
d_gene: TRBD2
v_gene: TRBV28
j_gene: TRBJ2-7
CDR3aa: CASSLSSGGSSYEQYF
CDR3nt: TGTGCCAGCAGCTTATCTAGCGGGGGTAGCTCCTACGAGCAGTACTTC

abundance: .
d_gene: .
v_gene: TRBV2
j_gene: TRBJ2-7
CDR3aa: CASSEYGQGIDEQYF
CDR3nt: TGTGCCAGCAGTGAATATGGGCAGGGAATCGACGAGCAGTACTTC

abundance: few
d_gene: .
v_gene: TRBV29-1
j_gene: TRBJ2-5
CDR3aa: CSVGIRVTGWGETQYF
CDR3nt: TGCAGCGTTGGAATTAGGGTGACAGGCTGGGGAGAGACCCAGTACTTC

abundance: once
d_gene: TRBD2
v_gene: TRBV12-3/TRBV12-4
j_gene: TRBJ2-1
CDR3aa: CASRGLAGGLSSYNEQFF
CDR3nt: TGTGCCAGCAGAGGACTAGCGGGGGGGCTAAGCTCCTACAATGAGCAGTTCTTC

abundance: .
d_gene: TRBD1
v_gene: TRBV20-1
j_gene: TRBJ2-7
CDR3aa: CSAGRTGTYNEQYF
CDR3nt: TGCAGTGCTGGGAGGACAGGGACCTACAATGAGCAGTACTTC

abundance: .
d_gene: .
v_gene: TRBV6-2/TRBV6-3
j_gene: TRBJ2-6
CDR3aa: CATAWAGANVLTF
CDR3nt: TGTGCCACCGCCTGGGCTGGGGCCAACGTCCTGACTTTC

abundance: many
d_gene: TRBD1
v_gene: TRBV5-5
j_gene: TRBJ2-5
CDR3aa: CASSRAGGETQYF
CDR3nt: TGTGCCAGCAGCCGGGCAGGGGGTGAGACCCAGTACTTC

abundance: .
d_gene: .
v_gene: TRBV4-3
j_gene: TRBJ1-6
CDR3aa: CASSQVARIANSPLHF
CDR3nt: TGCGCCAGCAGCCAAGTGGCGAGGATCGCTAATTCACCCCTCCACTTT

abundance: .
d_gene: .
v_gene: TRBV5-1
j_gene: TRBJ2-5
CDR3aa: CASSLAGYERGTQYF
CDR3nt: TGCGCCAGCAGCTTGGCCGGGTACGAAAGGGGGACCCAGTACTTC

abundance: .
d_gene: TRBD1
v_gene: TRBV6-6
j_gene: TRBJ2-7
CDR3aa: CASLKRDRTYEQYF
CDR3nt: TGTGCCAGCTTAAAACGGGACAGGACCTACGAGCAGTACTTC

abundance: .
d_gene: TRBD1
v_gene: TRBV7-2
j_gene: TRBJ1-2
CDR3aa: CASSWGTAQKYGYTF
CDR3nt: TGTGCCAGCAGCTGGGGGACAGCGCAAAAATATGGCTACACCTTC

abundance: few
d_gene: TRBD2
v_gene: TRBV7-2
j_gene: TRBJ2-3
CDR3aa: CASSSLAGGLWGTDTQYF
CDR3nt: TGTGCCAGCAGCTCCTTAGCGGGGGGGCTATGGGGCACAGATACGCAGTATTTT

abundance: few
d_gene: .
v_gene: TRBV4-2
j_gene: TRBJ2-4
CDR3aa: CASSQDEGGVQYF
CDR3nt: TGTGCCAGCAGCCAAGACGAGGGGGGCGTGCAGTACTTC

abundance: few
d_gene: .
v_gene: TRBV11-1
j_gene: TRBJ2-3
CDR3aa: CASSFRRSGLNADTQYF
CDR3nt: TGTGCCAGCAGTTTCAGGCGGTCGGGACTGAATGCAGATACGCAGTATTTT

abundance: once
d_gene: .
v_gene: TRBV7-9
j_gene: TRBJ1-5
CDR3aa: CANSGGNYQPQHF
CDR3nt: TGTGCCAACAGCGGGGGGAATTATCAGCCCCAGCATTTT

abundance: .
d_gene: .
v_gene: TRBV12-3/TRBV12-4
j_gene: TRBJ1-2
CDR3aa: CASSLGMVDGYTF
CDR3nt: TGTGCCAGCAGTTTAGGTATGGTTGATGGCTACACCTTC

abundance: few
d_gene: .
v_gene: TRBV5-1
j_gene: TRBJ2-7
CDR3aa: CASSLAAASRTEQYF
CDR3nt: TGCGCCAGCAGCTTGGCCGCCGCGTCGAGGACCGAGCAGTACTTC

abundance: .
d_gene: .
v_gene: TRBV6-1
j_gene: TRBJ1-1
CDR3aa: CASSDQPRGLTEAFF
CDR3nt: TGTGCCAGCAGTGACCAACCCAGGGGCCTCACTGAAGCTTTCTTT

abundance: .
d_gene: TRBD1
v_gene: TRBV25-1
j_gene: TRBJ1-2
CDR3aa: CASSHTGVRGYTF
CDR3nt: TGTGCCAGCAGTCATACAGGGGTGCGAGGCTACACCTTC

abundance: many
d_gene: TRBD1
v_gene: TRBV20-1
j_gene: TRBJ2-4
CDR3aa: CSAIGTGKAKNIQYF
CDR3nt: TGCAGTGCTATCGGGACAGGGAAGGCCAAAAACATTCAGTACTTC

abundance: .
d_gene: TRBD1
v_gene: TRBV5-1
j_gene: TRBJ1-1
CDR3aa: CASSETDRAVGKAFF
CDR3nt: TGCGCCAGCAGCGAAACGGACAGGGCCGTCGGTAAAGCTTTCTTT

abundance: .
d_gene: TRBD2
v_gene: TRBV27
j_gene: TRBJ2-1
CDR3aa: CASSLSSGGPYEQFF
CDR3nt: TGTGCCAGCAGTCTGTCTAGCGGGGGACCCTACGAGCAGTTCTTC

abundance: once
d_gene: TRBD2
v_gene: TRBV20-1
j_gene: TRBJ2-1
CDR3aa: CSAREASGGYEQFF
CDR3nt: TGCAGTGCTAGGGAGGCTAGCGGGGGGTATGAGCAGTTCTTC

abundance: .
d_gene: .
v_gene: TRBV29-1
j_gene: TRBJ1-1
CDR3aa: CSVAPGTEAFF
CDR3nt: TGCAGCGTTGCCCCCGGGACTGAAGCTTTCTTT

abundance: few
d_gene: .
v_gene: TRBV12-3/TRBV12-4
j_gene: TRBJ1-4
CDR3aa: CASSLALEGSGEKLFF
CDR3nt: TGTGCCAGCAGTTTAGCGTTGGAGGGGTCTGGGGAAAAACTGTTTTTT

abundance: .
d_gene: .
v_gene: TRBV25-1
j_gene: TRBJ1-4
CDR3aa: CASSESTVEKRFF
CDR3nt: TGTGCCAGCAGTGAATCGACGGTTGAAAAACGGTTTTTT